This T cell receptor beta chain was retrieved from a study of cytomegalovirus exposure and HLA in healthy donors. Study results and caveats: CMV serostatus alone was available as immune exposure information. Per a later analysis, HLA-associated TCR beta chains showed more clonal expansion than other, equally common TCR beta chains.

The CDR3 spans 15 residues. Germline loops: CDR1 SGHTA, CDR2 FQGNSA. The V end lost 3 bases, the J end lost 7 bases, and 15 bases lay between the germline ends. The primer mix had 60 Vbeta and 13 Jbeta primers. The assay was immunoSEQ multiplex PCR, and TCRdb's table has in-frame clones only and misses some. The table shows 200,000 or so clones, with under 80% occurring only once. Concerning this clone: Its specificity is unknown.

In nominal health when sampled, donors likely had unrecorded immune exposures nonetheless. Sequencing was performed on PBMCs. The chain recombines TRBV7-2 with TRBJ2-2; no clear D. The source of this sequence is a girl aged 2 to 9 in good health and CMV-seronegative. The CDR3 nucleotides read TGTGCCAGCAGCTTTGACTCGGCGGTTGGCGGGGAGCTGTTTTTT. It encodes CASSFDSAVGGELFF.